This T cell receptor beta chain comes out of a study of T cells after yellow fever vaccination. Study-level findings and limits: The appearance of a small share of clonotypes in both CD4 and CD8 compartments was observed.

This clonotype occurred many times. MiXCR, applied by TCRdb to the 5' RACE reads, yields one record per CDR3 protein. Here the sample spans about 13,000 distinct CDR3 sequences, about 5.3% being singletons. J lost 4 bases, V lost 5 bases, and 5 bases had no gene match. This CDR3 contains 13 residues. The germline gives CDR1 MNHEY, CDR2 SVGAGI. The starting material was PBMCs, either bulk or a sorted T-cell subset (CD4+, CD8+, memory, or dextramer-sorted; not recorded which), obtained 45 days after the yellow fever booster vaccination. The V gene is TRBV6-5, the J gene TRBJ2-7; 7 bases match TRBD2. The TCR sequence derives from a man aged 30 to 39 who received the YFV17D yellow fever vaccine. The CDR3 nucleotides are TGTGCCAGCAGTCAGACTAGCCGGTACGAGCAGTACTTC. This encodes CASSQTSRYEQYF.